This TCR beta chain was observed in a study of response to subunit inactivated influenza vaccine. MiXCR, applied by TCRdb to the RT-PCR reads, yields one record per CDR3 protein. The sample carries 700,000 to 900,000 distinct CDR3 sequences, 21% recorded once. In germline, CDR1 is GTSNPN, CDR2 SVGIG (reference sequence). Trimming took off 4 bases at V and 8 bases at J, with 20 bases between the two ends. The CDR3 is made up of 14 amino acids. The sequence was obtained from a man in his fifties who received an inactivated influenza vaccine. The specimen comprised PBMCs from blood, sampled roughly 5 days after vaccination. J is TRBJ1-2 and V is TRBV30; TRBD1 might be the D (5 bases). The CDR3: CAWTVGRGEGGYTF. The CDR3 region has the DNA TGTGCCTGGACCGTAGGACGGGGCGAGGGCGGCTACACCTTC.